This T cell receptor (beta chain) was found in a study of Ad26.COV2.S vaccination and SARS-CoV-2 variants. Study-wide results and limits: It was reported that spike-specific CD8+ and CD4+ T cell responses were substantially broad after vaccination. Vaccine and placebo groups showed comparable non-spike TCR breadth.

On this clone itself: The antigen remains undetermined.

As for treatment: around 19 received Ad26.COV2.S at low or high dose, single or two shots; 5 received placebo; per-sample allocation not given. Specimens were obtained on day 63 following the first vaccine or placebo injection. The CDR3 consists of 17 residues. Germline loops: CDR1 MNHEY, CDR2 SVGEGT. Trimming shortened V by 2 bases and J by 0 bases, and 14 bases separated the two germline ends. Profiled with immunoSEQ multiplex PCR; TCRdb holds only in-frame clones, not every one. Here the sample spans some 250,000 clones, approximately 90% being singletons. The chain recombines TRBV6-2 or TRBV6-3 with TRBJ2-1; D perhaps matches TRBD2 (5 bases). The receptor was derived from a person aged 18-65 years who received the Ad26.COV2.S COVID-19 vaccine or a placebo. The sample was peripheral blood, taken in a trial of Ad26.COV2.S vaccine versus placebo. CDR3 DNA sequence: TGTGCCAGCAGTTACACTTCCGGGGAGAGCTCCTACAATGAGCAGTTCTTC. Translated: CASSYTSGESSYNEQFF.